The 20 T cell receptor beta chains reported below all come from one sample, sequenced in a study of T cells in tumors after PD-1 blockade. Profiled with immunoSEQ multiplex PCR; TCRdb holds only in-frame clones, not every one. The sample records around 51,000 clones, approximately 84% being singletons. The source was PBMCs, collected before anti-PD-1 treatment. These receptors were collected from a human donor with basal cell carcinoma.

This chain uses TRBV11-1 with TRBJ1-3; D ambiguous. Trimming took off 3 bases at V and 0 bases at J, with 9 bases between the two ends. The CDR3 is made up of 15 amino acids. In germline, CDR1 is SGHAT, CDR2 FQDESV (reference sequence). CDR3 region: CASSFTRISGNTIYF. The CDR3 nucleotides are TGTGCCAGCAGCTTCACCCGCATCTCTGGAAACACCATATATTTT.

V and J are TRBV7-9 and TRBJ2-2, with D unresolved. This CDR3 region has 15 residues. Germline assignment: CDR1 SEHNR and CDR2 FQNEAQ (reference sequence). V lost 1 base to trimming and J lost 0 bases, with 6 bases between them. The CDR3 here is CASSLGQTNTGELFF. The DNA for the CDR3 is TGTGCCAGCAGCTTAGGGCAGACGAACACCGGGGAGCTGTTTTTT. Full variable domain (rest looked up from reference TRBV7-9 and TRBJ2-2): DTGVSQNPRHKITKRGQNVTFRCDPISEHNRLYWYRQTLGQGPEFLTYFQNEAQLEKSRLLSDRFSAERPKGSFSTLEIQRTEQGDSAMYLCASSLGQTNTGELFFGEGSRLTVL.

The gene calls are TRBV6-5 and TRBJ2-7; 8 nucleotides match TRBD1. V was clipped by 8 bases and J by 6 bases; unmatched bases: 6. The CDR3 covers 12 residues. Germline V gene data show CDR1 as MNHEY and CDR2 as SVGAGI. The CDR3 bases are TGTGCCAGCCGGGACAGGCGAGGCGAGCAGTACTTC. Its translation: CASRDRRGEQYF.

DNA of the CDR3: TGTGCCAGCAGTTCAAGTATAGGGGGTGGTGGGGCCCAGCATTTT. Amino acids: CASSSSIGGGGAQHF. This chain uses TRBV27 with TRBJ1-5; possible D gene TRBD1, 6 bases. CDR3 length equals 15 residues. Per germline, CDR1 MNHEY and CDR2 SMNVEV (reference sequence). With 4 bases removed from V and 11 bases from J, the gap between germline ends came to 21 bases.

The chain carries TRBV18 and TRBJ2-5; D unclear. The CDR3 consists of 12 residues. Germline values: CDR1 KGHSH, CDR2 LQKENI. Trimming removed 5 bases at V and 0 bases at J, with 4 bases between. For the CDR3, the DNA is TGTGCCAGCTCAGCAAACCAAGAGACCCAGTACTTC. It translates to CASSANQETQYF.

This clone is a singleton in its sample. The V and J genes are TRBV5-1 and TRBJ1-1; tentative D call: TRBD1 (5 bases). The CDR3 has 16 residues. Germline CDR1 SGHRS, CDR2 YFSETQ. The V gene lost 4 bases and the J gene lost 4 bases, with 20 bases spanning the gap. CDR3: CASSPGGTPVGTEAFF. The CDR3 DNA follows: TGCGCCAGCAGCCCGGGCGGGACCCCGGTGGGCACTGAAGCTTTCTTT.

The chain couples TRBV18 to TRBJ2-5; 12 bases are a match to TRBD2. The CDR3 has 16 amino acids. Germline V gene data show CDR1 as KGHSH and CDR2 as LQKENI. V was clipped by 3 bases and J by 5 bases; unmatched bases: 7. CDR3 region: CASSPLAGGLMETQYF. The CDR3 coding sequence is TGTGCCAGCTCACCCCTAGCGGGAGGGCTGATGGAGACCCAGTACTTC.

This chain links TRBV18 with TRBJ2-1; 12 bases map to TRBD2. The CDR3 is made up of 14 amino acids. Germline V lookup: CDR1 KGHSH, CDR2 LQKENI. V was pared by 5 bases and J by 4 bases, with 0 bases of the junction left unmatched. CDR3 DNA sequence: TGTGCCAGCTCAGGACTAGCGGGGTACAATGAGCAGTTCTTC. Translating gives CASSGLAGYNEQFF.

V and J are TRBV24-1 and TRBJ2-3; 9 bases agree with TRBD2. The germline V gene has CDR1 KGHDR and CDR2 SFDVKD. The CDR3 runs 16 residues. Trimming removed 0 bases from V and 4 bases from J; junction bases left unmatched: 4. CDR3 sequence (DNA): TGTGCCACCAGTGATTTGAGAGCGGGGGGACCAGATACGCAGTATTTT. This codes for CATSDLRAGGPDTQYF.

The chain has TRBV7-8 and TRBJ2-1; 11 bases are shared with TRBD2. The germline CDR1 and CDR2 sequences are SGHVS and FQNEAQ. The CDR3 length is 17 residues. Germline trimming cut 1 base from V and 4 bases from J; bases unmatched to any gene: 6. The DNA of the CDR3 is TGTGCCAGCAGCTTAGAGATAGCGGGGGGGAAGTACAATGAGCAGTTCTTC. Translating gives CASSLEIAGGKYNEQFF.

This clone occurred a few times. The gene calls are TRBV2 and TRBJ2-7; D is unresolved. Germline lookup yields CDR1 SNHLY and CDR2 FYNNEI. V dropped 4 bases and J dropped 6 bases, with 19 bases sitting between them. The CDR3 length is 15 residues. Here the CDR3 DNA reads TGTGCCAGCAGTGTTTTTTCGGCGCTTATAGCCGAGCAGTACTTC. Translating gives CASSVFSALIAEQYF.

The rearrangement uses TRBV5-1 and TRBJ2-7, with a possible D match to TRBD1 (5 bases). Germline lookup yields CDR1 SGHRS and CDR2 YFSETQ. This CDR3 has 14 residues. V lost 0 bases to trimming and J lost 4 bases, with 11 bases between them. CDR3 residues: CASSLEQAAYEQYF. The CDR3 DNA follows: TGCGCCAGCAGCTTGGAACAGGCCGCGTACGAGCAGTACTTC.

The chain employs TRBV30 and TRBJ2-3, with 8 bases aligning to TRBD2. Per the germline V gene, CDR1 is GTSNPN and CDR2 is SVGIG (reference sequence). The V gene end was trimmed by 1 base and the J gene end by 2 bases; junction bases not matched to a gene: 14. This CDR3 has 18 amino acids. In DNA form, the CDR3 reads TGTGCCTGGAGTGCAACCAATATAGGGCGGGGGGCCACAGATACGCAGTATTTT. It is translated as CAWSATNIGRGATDTQYF.

The V call is TRBV12-3 or TRBV12-4, the J call TRBJ1-2, with 9 bases lining up with TRBD1. V gave up 6 bases and J gave up 8 bases; unmatched junction bases: 7. The CDR3 is 13 amino acids. DNA of the CDR3: TGTGCCAGCAGCTTACAGGGGGCGGGAGGCTACACCTTC. Translating it yields CASSLQGAGGYTF.

This chain uses TRBV29-1 with TRBJ2-6; maybe TRBD1 (5 bases). In germline, CDR1 is SQVTM, CDR2 ANQGSEA. The CDR3 contains 14 residues. Trimming removed 7 bases from V and 6 bases from J, with 16 bases in between. CDR3 nucleotide sequence: TGCAGCGCTAGGGGCATGGGCACGGCCAACGTCCTGACTTTC. Protein product: CSARGMGTANVLTF.

The V and J genes are TRBV12-3 or TRBV12-4 and TRBJ1-2; D uncertain. Trimming left V 6 bases short and J 0 bases short, with 8 bases between. This CDR3 spans 13 amino acids. The CDR3 DNA reads TGTGCCAGCAGACTGATGGCTAACTATGGCTACACCTTC. It translates to CASRLMANYGYTF.

This clone appeared a single time. V is TRBV4-1 and J is TRBJ2-3; 11 bases line up with TRBD2. Trimming removed 4 bases from V and 4 bases from J; junction bases left unmatched: 13. The germline gives CDR1 MGHRA, CDR2 YSYEKL. The CDR3 spans 18 residues. CDR3 protein: CASSLKTLTSGDSDTQYF. CDR3 sequence (DNA): TGCGCCAGCAGCCTGAAAACGCTGACTAGCGGGGACTCAGATACGCAGTATTTT.

The chain joins TRBV6-6 to TRBJ2-1, with TRBD2 matching 7 bases. Looked up from germline, CDR1 is MNHNY and CDR2 is SVGAGI (reference sequence). The CDR3 runs 14 residues. J was trimmed by 8 bases and V by 5 bases; bases with no gene match: 9. The CDR3 bases are TGTGCCAGCAGTAAGACTAGCTCGGGCTATGAGCAGTTCTTC. Its translation: CASSKTSSGYEQFF.

This clone showed up just once. The rearrangement joins TRBV19 to TRBJ2-1, with a weak D call TRBD1 (6 bases). V was pared by 7 bases and J by 1 base, with 17 bases between. The CDR3 contains 16 residues. Germline V gene data show CDR1 as LNHDA and CDR2 as SQIVND (reference sequence). The CDR3 sequence is CASIEQGRGSYNEQFF. The DNA of the CDR3 is TGTGCCAGTATTGAACAGGGCAGGGGATCCTACAATGAGCAGTTCTTC.

The chain links TRBV5-1 to TRBJ2-7, with a tentative D call TRBD1 (6 bases). Per germline, CDR1 SGHRS and CDR2 YFSETQ. The CDR3 covers 14 residues. The V and J ends lost 4 bases and 5 bases respectively, with 16 bases between them. The CDR3 reads CASSTGTGENEQYF. CDR3 nucleotides: TGCGCCAGCAGCACAGGGACCGGGGAAAACGAGCAGTACTTC.